This TCR beta chain is from a study of blood T cell repertoires in COVID-19. Study at large: Sites in the United States, Italy and Spain provided acute and convalescent COVID-19 samples. The cDNA or gDNA used as material had been derived from T cells, B-cell-depleted T cells, or PBMCs.

CDR1 is SGDLS, CDR2 YYNGEE, per germline. V was cut by 0 bases and J by 5 bases, with 9 bases left in between. This CDR3 is 13 amino acids long. Source study methods: Researchers report that nucleated cell counts were estimated from reference gene primer amplification. Sequenced by immunoSEQ multiplex PCR; TCRdb stores in-frame clones only, minus some. The DNA was the basis for D and trimming; V, J and clone size are from that table. The table has 35,000 to 45,000 clones, about 75% seen once. The gene calls are TRBV9 and TRBJ2-7; D not certain. The clonotype comes from a man aged 65 to 85 with active or convalescent COVID-19. Sequenced input: peripheral blood. In DNA form, the CDR3 reads TGTGCCAGCAGCGTAGGACAAATGGACGAGCAGTACTTC. It encodes CASSVGQMDEQYF.